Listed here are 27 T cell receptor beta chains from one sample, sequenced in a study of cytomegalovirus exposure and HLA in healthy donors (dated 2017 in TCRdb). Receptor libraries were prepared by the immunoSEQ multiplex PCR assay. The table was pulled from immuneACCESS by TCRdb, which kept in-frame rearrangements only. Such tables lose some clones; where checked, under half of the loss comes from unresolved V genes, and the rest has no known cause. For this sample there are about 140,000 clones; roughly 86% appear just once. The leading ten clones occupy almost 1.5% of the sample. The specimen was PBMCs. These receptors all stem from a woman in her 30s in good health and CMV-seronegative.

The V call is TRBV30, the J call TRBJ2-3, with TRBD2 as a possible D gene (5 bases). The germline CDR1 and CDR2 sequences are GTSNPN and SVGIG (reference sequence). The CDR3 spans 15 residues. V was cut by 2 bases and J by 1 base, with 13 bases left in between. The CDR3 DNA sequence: TGTGCCTGGAGTCCGGGGTTGAGGGGCACAGATACGCAGTATTTT. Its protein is CAWSPGLRGTDTQYF.

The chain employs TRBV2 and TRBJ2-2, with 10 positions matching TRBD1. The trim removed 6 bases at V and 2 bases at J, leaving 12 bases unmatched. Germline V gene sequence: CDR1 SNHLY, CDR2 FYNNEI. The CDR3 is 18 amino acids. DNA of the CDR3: TGTGCCAGCAGGGACAGGGGGGACGTACGGGAAAACACCGGGGAGCTGTTTTTT. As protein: CASRDRGDVRENTGELFF. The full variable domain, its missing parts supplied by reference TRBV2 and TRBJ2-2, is EPEVTQTPSHQVTQMGQEVILRCVPISNHLYFYWYRQILGQKVEFLVSFYNNEISEKSEIFDDQFSVERPDGSNFTLKIRSTKLEDSAMYFCASRDRGDVRENTGELFFGEGSRLTVL.

CDR3 bases: TGTGCCAGCAGTTCCCCGGGACACTCCTACGAGCAGTACTTC. It yields the protein CASSSPGHSYEQYF. The chain has TRBV28 and TRBJ2-7; D is possibly TRBD1 (6 bases). CDR1 MDHEN and CDR2 SYDVKM come from the germline V gene. V shed 4 bases and J shed 0 bases, with 10 bases lying between them. This CDR3 is built from 14 residues.

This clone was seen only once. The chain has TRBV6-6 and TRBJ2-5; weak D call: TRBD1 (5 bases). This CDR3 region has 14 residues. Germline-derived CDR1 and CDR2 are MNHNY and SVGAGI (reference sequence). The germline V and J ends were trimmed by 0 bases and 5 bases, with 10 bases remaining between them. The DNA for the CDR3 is TGTGCCAGCAGTTACTCTGACAGAAGCGAGACCCAGTACTTC. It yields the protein CASSYSDRSETQYF.

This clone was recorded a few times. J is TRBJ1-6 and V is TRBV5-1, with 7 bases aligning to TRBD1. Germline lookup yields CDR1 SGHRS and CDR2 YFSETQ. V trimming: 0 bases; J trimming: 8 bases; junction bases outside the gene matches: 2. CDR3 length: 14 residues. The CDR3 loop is CASSLGDRDSPLHF. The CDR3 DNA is TGCGCCAGCAGCTTGGGGGACAGAGATTCACCCCTCCACTTT.

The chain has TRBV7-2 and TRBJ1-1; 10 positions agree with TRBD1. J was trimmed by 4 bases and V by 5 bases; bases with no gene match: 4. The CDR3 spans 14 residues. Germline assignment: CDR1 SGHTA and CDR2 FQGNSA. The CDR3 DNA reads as TGTGCCAGCAGCATCCGACAGGGGGCCACTGAAGCTTTCTTT. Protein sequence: CASSIRQGATEAFF.

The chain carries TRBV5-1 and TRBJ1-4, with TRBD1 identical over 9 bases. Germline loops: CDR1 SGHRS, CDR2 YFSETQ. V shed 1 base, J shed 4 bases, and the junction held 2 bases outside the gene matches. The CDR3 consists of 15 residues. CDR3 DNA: TGCGCCAGCAGCTTGTGGGGACAGGGTAATGAAAAACTGTTTTTT. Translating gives CASSLWGQGNEKLFF. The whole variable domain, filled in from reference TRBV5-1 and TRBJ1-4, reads KAGVTQTPRYLIKTRGQQVTLSCSPISGHRSVSWYQQTPGQGLQFLFEYFSETQRNKGNFPGRFSGRQFSNSRSEMNVSTLELGDSALYLCASSLWGQGNEKLFFGSGTQLSVL.

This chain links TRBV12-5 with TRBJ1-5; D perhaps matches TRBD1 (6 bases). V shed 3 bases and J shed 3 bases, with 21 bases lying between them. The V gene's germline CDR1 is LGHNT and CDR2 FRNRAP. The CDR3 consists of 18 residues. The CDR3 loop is CASGLEPDSRNYNQPQHF. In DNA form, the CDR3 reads TGTGCTAGTGGTTTAGAACCGGACAGTCGAAATTACAATCAGCCCCAGCATTTT.

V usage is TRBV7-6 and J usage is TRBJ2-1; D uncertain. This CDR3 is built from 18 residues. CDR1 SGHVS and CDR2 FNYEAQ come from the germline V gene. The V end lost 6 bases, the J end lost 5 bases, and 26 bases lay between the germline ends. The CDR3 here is CASRRLSGHGDPNNEQFF. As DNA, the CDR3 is TGTGCCAGCAGGCGATTATCCGGCCATGGAGACCCTAACAATGAGCAGTTCTTC.

The CDR3 reads CASSFSGGRNTEAFF. CDR3 sequence (DNA): TGCGCCAGCAGCTTTAGCGGGGGAAGGAACACTGAAGCTTTCTTT. The rearrangement joins TRBV5-1 to TRBJ1-1; D is possibly TRBD1 (5 bases). The V gene lost 2 bases and the J gene lost 1 base, with 12 bases spanning the gap. In germline, CDR1 is SGHRS, CDR2 YFSETQ. The CDR3 is 15 residues long.

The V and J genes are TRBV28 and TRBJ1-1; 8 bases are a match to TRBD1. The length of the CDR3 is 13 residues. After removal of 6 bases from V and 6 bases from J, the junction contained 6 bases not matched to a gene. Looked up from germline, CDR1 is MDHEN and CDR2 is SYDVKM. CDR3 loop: CASSPGGTSEAFF. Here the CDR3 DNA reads TGTGCCAGCAGCCCAGGGGGCACGTCTGAAGCTTTCTTT. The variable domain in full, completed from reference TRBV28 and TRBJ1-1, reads DVKVTQSSRYLVKRTGEKVFLECVQDMDHENMFWYRQDPGLGLRLIYFSYDVKMKEKGDIPEGYSVSREKKERFSLILESASTNQTSMYLCASSPGGTSEAFFGQGTRLTVV.

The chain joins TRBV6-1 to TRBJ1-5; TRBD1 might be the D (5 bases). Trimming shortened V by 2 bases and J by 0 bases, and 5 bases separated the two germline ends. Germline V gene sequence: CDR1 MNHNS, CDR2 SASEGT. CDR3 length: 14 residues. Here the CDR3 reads CASSEQGSNQPQHF. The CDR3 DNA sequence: TGTGCCAGCAGTGAACAGGGTAGCAATCAGCCCCAGCATTTT.

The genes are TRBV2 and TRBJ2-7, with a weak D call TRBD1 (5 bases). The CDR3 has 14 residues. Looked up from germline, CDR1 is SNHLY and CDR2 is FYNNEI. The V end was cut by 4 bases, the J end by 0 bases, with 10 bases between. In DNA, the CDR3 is TGTGCCAGCAGTGGGCAGGGTCCCTCCTACGAGCAGTACTTC. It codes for CASSGQGPSYEQYF.

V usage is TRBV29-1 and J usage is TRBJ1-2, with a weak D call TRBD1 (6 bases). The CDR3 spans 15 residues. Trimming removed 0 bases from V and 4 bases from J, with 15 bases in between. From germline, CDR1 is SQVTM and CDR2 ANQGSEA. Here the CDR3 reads CSVEDGSGVFYGYTF. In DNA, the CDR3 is TGCAGCGTTGAAGATGGGTCAGGGGTGTTCTATGGCTACACCTTC.

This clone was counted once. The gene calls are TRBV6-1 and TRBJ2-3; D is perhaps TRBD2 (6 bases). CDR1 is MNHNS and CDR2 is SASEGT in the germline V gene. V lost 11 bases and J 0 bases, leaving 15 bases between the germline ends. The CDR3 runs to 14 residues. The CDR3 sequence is CACTAGRSTDTQYF. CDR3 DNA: TGTGCCTGCACGGCGGGGCGTAGCACAGATACGCAGTATTTT.

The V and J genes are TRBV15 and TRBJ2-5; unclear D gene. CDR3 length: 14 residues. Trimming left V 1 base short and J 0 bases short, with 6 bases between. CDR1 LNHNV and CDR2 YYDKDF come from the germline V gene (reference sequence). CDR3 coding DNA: TGTGCCACCAGCAGAGGAGCCGACCAAGAGACCCAGTACTTC. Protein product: CATSRGADQETQYF.

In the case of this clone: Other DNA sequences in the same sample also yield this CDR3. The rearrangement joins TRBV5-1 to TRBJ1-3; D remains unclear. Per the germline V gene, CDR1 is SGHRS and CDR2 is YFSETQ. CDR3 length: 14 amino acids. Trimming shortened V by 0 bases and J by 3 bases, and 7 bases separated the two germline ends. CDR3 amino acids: CASSLAGYGNTIYF. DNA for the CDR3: TGCGCCAGCAGCTTGGCAGGATATGGAAACACCATATATTTT.

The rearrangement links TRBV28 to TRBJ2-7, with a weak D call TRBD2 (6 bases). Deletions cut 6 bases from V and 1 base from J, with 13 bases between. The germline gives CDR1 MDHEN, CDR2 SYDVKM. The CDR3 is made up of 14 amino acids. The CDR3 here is CASSPEGISYEQYF. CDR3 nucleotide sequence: TGTGCCAGCAGCCCGGAGGGCATATCCTACGAGCAGTACTTC.

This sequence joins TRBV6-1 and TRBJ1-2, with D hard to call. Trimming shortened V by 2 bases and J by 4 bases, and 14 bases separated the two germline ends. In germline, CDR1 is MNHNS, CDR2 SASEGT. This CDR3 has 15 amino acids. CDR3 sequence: CASSETSNRPYGYTF. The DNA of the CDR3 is TGTGCCAGCAGTGAAACTTCGAATCGCCCCTATGGCTACACCTTC.

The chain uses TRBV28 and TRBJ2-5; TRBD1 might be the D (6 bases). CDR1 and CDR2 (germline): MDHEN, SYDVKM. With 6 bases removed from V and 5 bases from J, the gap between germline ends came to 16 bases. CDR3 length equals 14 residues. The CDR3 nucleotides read TGTGCCAGCAGCCAACTAGGGACAAGGGAGACCCAGTACTTC. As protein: CASSQLGTRETQYF.

In DNA form, the CDR3 reads TGTGCCAGCAGCCCAACAGCGAACACTGAAGCTTTCTTT. It is translated as CASSPTANTEAFF. The V gene is TRBV7-3, the J gene TRBJ1-1, with unresolved D. V lost 5 bases and J lost 1, with 8 bases in between. Germline lookup yields CDR1 SGHTA and CDR2 FQGTGA. The CDR3 is made up of 13 amino acids.

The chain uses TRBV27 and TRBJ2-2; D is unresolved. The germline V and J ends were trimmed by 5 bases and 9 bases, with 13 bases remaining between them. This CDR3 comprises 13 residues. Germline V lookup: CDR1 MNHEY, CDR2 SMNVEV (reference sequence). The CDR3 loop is CASSQNRGWELFF. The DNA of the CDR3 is TGTGCCAGCAGTCAAAACCGAGGATGGGAGCTGTTTTTT.

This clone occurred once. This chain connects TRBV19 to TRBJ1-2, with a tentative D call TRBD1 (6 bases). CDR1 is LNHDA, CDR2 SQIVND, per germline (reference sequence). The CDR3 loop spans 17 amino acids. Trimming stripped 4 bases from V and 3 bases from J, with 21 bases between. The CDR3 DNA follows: TGTGCCAGTAGTAGTTTATGGGGCAGGGGAGTCGACTATGGCTACACCTTC. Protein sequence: CASSSLWGRGVDYGYTF.

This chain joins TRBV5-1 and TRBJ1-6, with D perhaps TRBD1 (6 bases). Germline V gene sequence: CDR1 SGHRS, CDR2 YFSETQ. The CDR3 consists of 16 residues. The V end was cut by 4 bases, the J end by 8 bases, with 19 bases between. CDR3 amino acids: CASSPQFRGLDSPLHF. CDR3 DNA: TGCGCCAGCAGCCCCCAGTTCAGGGGTCTGGATTCACCCCTCCACTTT.

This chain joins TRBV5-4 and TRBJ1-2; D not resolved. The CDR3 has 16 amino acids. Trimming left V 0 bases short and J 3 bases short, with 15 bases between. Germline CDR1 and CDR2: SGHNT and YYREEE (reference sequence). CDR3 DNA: TGTGCCAGCAGCTTGGGAGGGCGGGTGGGCGACTATGGCTACACCTTC. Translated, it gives CASSLGGRVGDYGYTF. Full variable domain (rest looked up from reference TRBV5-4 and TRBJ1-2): ETGVTQSPTHLIKTRGQQVTLRCSSQSGHNTVSWYQQALGQGPQFIFQYYREEENGRGNFPPRFSGLQFPNYSSELNVNALELDDSALYLCASSLGGRVGDYGYTFGSGTRLTVV.

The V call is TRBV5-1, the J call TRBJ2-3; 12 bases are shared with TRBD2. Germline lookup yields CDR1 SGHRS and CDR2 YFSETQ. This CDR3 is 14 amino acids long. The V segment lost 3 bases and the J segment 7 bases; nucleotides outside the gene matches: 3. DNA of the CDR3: TGCGCCAGCAGCTCTAGCGGGGGGGCTTATACGCAGTATTTT. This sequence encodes CASSSSGGAYTQYF.

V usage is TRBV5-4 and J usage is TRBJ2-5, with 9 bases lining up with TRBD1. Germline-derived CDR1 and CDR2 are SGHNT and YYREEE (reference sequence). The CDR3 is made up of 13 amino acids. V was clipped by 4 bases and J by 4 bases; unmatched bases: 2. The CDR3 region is CASSVDRGETQYF. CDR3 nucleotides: TGTGCCAGCAGCGTGGACAGGGGAGAGACCCAGTACTTC.